A single sample gave rise to the 21 T cell receptor beta chains below, sequenced in a study of T cells in women clearing cervical HPV infection (dated by TCRdb to between 2018 and 2020). Library preparation employed the immunoSEQ multiplex PCR assay. The table comes from immuneACCESS by way of TCRdb, which keeps in-frame sequences with V and J called. Part of the clones is missing from these tables; in studies checked, under half for an unresolved V gene and the rest for unknown reasons. In this sample's table one finds over 25,000 clones. The top ten hold about a sixth of the sample. Specimen: blood buffy coat. The source is a woman aged 18-70 years with a cervical HPV16 infection that either progressed to CIN3+ or cleared (not recorded which).

As regards this clone: The DNA ends 3 residues before the CDR3 does, and the rest of the CDR3 is filled in from the germline J gene. The J gene is TRBJ1-2, the V gene TRBV12-3 or TRBV12-4; 9 bases match TRBD1. The CDR3 spans 14 residues. Incomplete CDR3 DNA: TGTGCCAGCAGTTTCGGGACAGGGTCCTCGGGC. As protein: CASSFGTGSSG. The whole CDR3 reads CASSFGTGSSGYTF.

As regards this clone: The read is 3 residues too short to cover the CDR3 end, so that end is filled in from the germline J gene. V and J are TRBV20-1 and TRBJ2-5; 9 positions agree with TRBD2. Germline values: CDR1 DFQATT, CDR2 SNEGSKA (reference sequence). The CDR3 runs 14 residues. Trimming took 4 bases from V and 5 from J; bases not matched to a gene: 8. The covered CDR3 bases are TGCAGTGCTACCTCTAGCGGGATAGGTGAGACC. Translated: CSATSSGIGET. The whole CDR3 reads CSATSSGIGETQYF.

About this clone: The missing CDR3 end, 3 residues past where the read stops, is filled in from the germline J gene. The rearrangement uses TRBV6-4 and TRBJ2-1, with D possibly being TRBD2 (6 bases). CDR3 length: 15 residues. CDR1 MRHNA and CDR2 SNTAGT come from the germline V gene. The V and J ends lost 6 bases and 3 bases respectively, with 15 bases between them. The sequenced CDR3 bases are TGTGCCAGCAGCGGAGCGGGCCCTAGCTACAATGAG. Protein: CASSGAGPSYNE. The entire CDR3 protein is CASSGAGPSYNEQFF.

Partial CDR3 DNA: TGTGCCAGCAGTGAGGGACATAACACCGGGGAG. Its translation: CASSEGHNTGE. The complete CDR3 reads CASSEGHNTGELFF. The J gene is TRBJ2-2, the V gene TRBV6-4; tentative D call: TRBD1 (6 bases). The CDR3 end falls 3 residues outside the read, so it is completed with the germline J gene. The V and J ends lost 3 bases and 2 bases respectively, with 7 bases between them. Germline CDR1 is MRHNA and CDR2 is SNTAGT. The CDR3 length is 14 residues.

Worth noting for this clone: The read finishes 3 residues shy of the CDR3 end, and the germline J gene is used to complete it. The chain is built from TRBV7-2 and TRBJ2-5; D call uncertain. CDR3 length equals 12 residues. Germline V gene data show CDR1 as SGHTA and CDR2 as FQGNSA. V shed 5 bases and J shed 3 bases, with 7 bases lying between them. Incomplete CDR3 DNA: TGTGCCAGCAGCCACTCTGAAGAGACC. It codes for CASSHSEET. The entire CDR3 is CASSHSEETQYF.

About this clone itself: Read coverage stops 3 residues before the CDR3 terminus; the germline J gene supplies the remainder. The chain couples TRBV5-6 to TRBJ2-5; the D is unclear. The CDR3 is 14 amino acids. V lost 2 bases, J lost 5 bases, and 13 bases lay in between. The germline CDR1 and CDR2 sequences are SGHDT and YYEEEE. CDR3 amino acids: CASSLVPERETQYF. The sequenced part of the CDR3 DNA is TGTGCCAGCAGCTTAGTCCCCGAGAGGGAGACC. Full variable domain (remainder filled in from reference TRBV5-6 and TRBJ2-5): DAGVTQSPTHLIKTRGQQVTLRCSPKSGHDTVSWYQQALGQGPQFIFQYYEEEERQRGNFPDRFSGHQFPNYSSELNVNALLLGDSALYLCASSLVPERETQYFGPGTRLLVL.

As to this clone: The read terminates 3 residues before the CDR3 end, so the remaining end is supplied by the germline J gene. This sequence joins TRBV7-6 and TRBJ2-7; 8 bases agree with TRBD2. Germline lookup yields CDR1 SGHVS and CDR2 FNYEAQ. Losses at the gene ends were 4 bases for V and 3 bases for J; bases not matched to a gene: 8. The CDR3 loop spans 15 amino acids. CDR3 amino acids: CASSSQSGSSYEQYF. The DNA read from the CDR3 is TGTGCCAGCAGCTCGCAGAGCGGGAGCAGCTACGAG.

Comment on this clone: The observed sequence ends 3 residues before the CDR3 terminus, with the missing tail filled in from the germline J gene. The chain recombines TRBV6-2 or TRBV6-3 with TRBJ2-5, with TRBD2 identical over 9 bases. J gave up 5 bases and V 0 bases, and 7 bases lay outside the gene matches. There are 16 residues in the CDR3. Germline loops: CDR1 MNHEY, CDR2 SVGEGT. The CDR3 DNA, read in part, is TGTGCCAGCAGTTACTCTTCGCGGGGGGGCCGGGAGACC. Encoded protein: CASSYSSRGGRET. The whole CDR3 sequence reads CASSYSSRGGRETQYF.

In regard to this clone: Read sequence stops 3 residues before the CDR3 end, and the germline J gene provides the missing end. The gene calls are TRBV6-2 or TRBV6-3 and TRBJ2-7; weak D call: TRBD1 (6 bases). CDR1 MNHEY and CDR2 SVGEGT come from the germline V gene. V was cut by 9 bases and J by 5 bases, with 17 bases left in between. The CDR3 loop spans 13 amino acids. The sequenced part of the CDR3 DNA is TGTGCCAGTAGGGGACACGGGCTCGACGAG. This encodes CASRGHGLDE. The CDR3 in full is CASRGHGLDEQYF.

Note on this clone: Read data end 3 residues before the CDR3 end; the end is taken from the germline J gene. The chain joins TRBV18 to TRBJ2-7, with 7 bases lining up with TRBD1. In germline, CDR1 is KGHSH, CDR2 LQKENI. V was clipped by 3 bases and J by 2 bases; unmatched bases: 7. The CDR3 runs 15 residues. The CDR3 sequence is CASSPTTGATYEQYF. The covered CDR3 bases are TGTGCCAGCTCACCGACCACAGGGGCAACCTACGAG.

As concerns this clone: With the read ending 3 residues before the CDR3 end, the germline J gene is used to fill in that end. V usage is TRBV5-4 and J usage is TRBJ1-2; a possible D gene is TRBD1 (5 bases). With 0 bases removed from V and 3 bases from J, the gap between germline ends came to 15 bases. Germline lookup yields CDR1 SGHNT and CDR2 YYREEE (reference sequence). The CDR3 length is 16 residues. CDR3 in amino acids: CASSLDPARGDYGYTF. CDR3 DNA, as far as it was read: TGTGCCAGCAGCTTGGACCCCGCCCGGGGGGACTATGGC.

Note on this clone: The CDR3 end lies 3 residues beyond the end of the read and is filled in from the germline J gene. V gene TRBV6-2 or TRBV6-3 combines with J gene TRBJ2-2; 9 nucleotides agree with TRBD1. Germline V gives CDR1 MNHEY, CDR2 SVGEGT. V lost 6 bases, J lost 3 bases, and 5 bases stayed unmatched. This CDR3 is built from 15 residues. CDR3: CASSPTGGDTGELFF. The CDR3 DNA, read in part, is TGTGCCAGCAGCCCGACAGGGGGAGACACCGGGGAG.

A remark on this clone: The CDR3 end is not reached by the read, which stops 3 residues before it; the germline J gene fills it in. The chain uses TRBV2 and TRBJ1-1, with a tentative D call TRBD1 (5 bases). Germline CDR1 and CDR2: SNHLY and FYNNEI. This CDR3 contains 13 residues. V was shortened by 6 bases and J by 4 bases, with 12 bases between the two germline ends. CDR3 sequence: CASRLQVGTEAFF. The sequenced part of the CDR3 DNA is TGTGCCAGCAGGCTACAGGTTGGCACTGAA.

For this clone: The missing CDR3 end, 3 residues past where the read stops, is filled in from the germline J gene. The chain combines TRBV5-4 with TRBJ1-3, with a weak D call TRBD1 (5 bases). Germline V gene data show CDR1 as SGHNT and CDR2 as YYREEE (reference sequence). This CDR3 comprises 16 residues. V lost 2 bases to trimming and J lost 3 bases, with 15 bases between them. The chain's CDR3 is CASSLKVQGGGNTIYF. The DNA read from the CDR3 is TGTGCCAGCAGCTTAAAAGTCCAGGGAGGTGGAAACACC. Using reference TRBV5-4 and TRBJ1-3 for the parts outside the CDR3, the full variable domain is ETGVTQSPTHLIKTRGQQVTLRCSSQSGHNTVSWYQQALGQGPQFIFQYYREEENGRGNFPPRFSGLQFPNYSSELNVNALELDDSALYLCASSLKVQGGGNTIYFGEGSWLTVV.

Regarding this clone: The read ends 3 residues early relative to the CDR3; the germline J gene fills the gap. The V gene is TRBV7-8, the J gene TRBJ1-6, with TRBD1 identical over 8 bases. The CDR3 totals 14 residues. J was trimmed by 7 bases and V by 8 bases; bases with no gene match: 7. Germline CDR1 and CDR2: SGHVS and FQNEAQ. The CDR3 reads CASSPGGINSPLHF. Partial CDR3 DNA: TGTGCCAGCTCCCCAGGGGGCATCAATTCACCC.

Details on this clone: The read falls 3 residues short of the CDR3 end, and the missing part is taken from the germline J gene. The chain uses TRBV14 and TRBJ1-2; D uncertain. Trimming shortened V by 4 bases and J by 6 bases, and 12 bases separated the two germline ends. Germline V gene sequence: CDR1 SGHDN, CDR2 FVKESK. The CDR3 sequence is 13 residues long. CDR3 DNA, as far as it was read: TGTGCCAGCAGCCGCCGGGTATCCGATGGC. It encodes CASSRRVSDG. The entire CDR3 sequence reads CASSRRVSDGYTF.

With regard to this clone: The sequence runs out 3 residues before the end of the CDR3; the remainder is reconstructed from the germline J gene. The chain couples TRBV2 to TRBJ2-1; 7 nucleotides align to TRBD2. V shed 3 bases and J 4 bases; nucleotides not matched to a gene: 9. Germline CDR1 is SNHLY and CDR2 is FYNNEI. The CDR3 covers 16 residues. The CDR3 loop is CASSDTRGVIYNEQFF. The sequenced CDR3 bases are TGTGCCAGCAGTGATACCCGGGGGGTAATATACAATGAG.

With respect to this clone: Sequencing ends 3 residues short of the CDR3 end; the germline J gene provides the rest. The J gene is TRBJ2-3, the V gene TRBV2; 7 nucleotides match TRBD2. This CDR3 has 14 amino acids. After removal of 9 bases from V and 3 bases from J, the junction contained 9 bases not matched to a gene. CDR1 and CDR2 from the germline V gene are SNHLY and FYNNEI. The CDR3 bases that were read are TGTGCCAGACCAAAGCGGGAAGGGACAGATACG. As protein: CARPKREGTDT. The entire CDR3 sequence reads CARPKREGTDTQYF.

Comments on this clone: The observed sequence ends 3 residues before the CDR3 terminus, with the missing tail filled in from the germline J gene. The chain employs TRBV20-1 and TRBJ2-7; 12 bases agree with TRBD1. The V gene end was trimmed by 6 bases and the J gene end by 6 bases; junction bases not matched to a gene: 6. Germline V gives CDR1 DFQATT, CDR2 SNEGSKA (reference sequence). The CDR3 consists of 13 residues. The CDR3: CSAPGQGAVEQYF. The CDR3 bases that were read are TGCAGTGCCCCGGGACAGGGGGCAGTCGAG.

With respect to this clone: Read sequence stops 3 residues before the CDR3 end, and the germline J gene provides the missing end. The chain combines TRBV20-1 with TRBJ1-2, with 9 bases matching TRBD1. The CDR3 runs to 13 residues. CDR1 DFQATT and CDR2 SNEGSKA come from the germline V gene (reference sequence). CDR3 protein: CSARVQGAQGYTF. The CDR3 bases that were read are TGCAGTGCTAGGGTACAGGGGGCGCAGGGC.

On this clone: The read finishes 3 residues shy of the CDR3 end, and the germline J gene is used to complete it. This chain links TRBV20-1 with TRBJ2-1, with 9 bases aligning to TRBD2. Germline loops: CDR1 DFQATT, CDR2 SNEGSKA (reference sequence). This CDR3 region has 14 residues. V lost 5 bases and J lost 1; bases outside the gene matches: 3. This chain's CDR3 is CSAFGLASYNEQFF. The CDR3 bases that were read are TGCAGTGCTTTTGGACTAGCGTCCTACAATGAG.